These T cell receptor beta chains were read from a single sample in a study of cytomegalovirus exposure and HLA in healthy donors. Here immunoSEQ multiplex PCR was the method, and the copy in TCRdb shows in-frame clones only, minus some. The data show approximately 54,000 clones, approximately 89% seen once. Sequences were obtained from PBMCs. All receptors derive from a woman younger than 30 in good health and CMV-seropositive. Both conserved end residues are part of each CDR3. Each record gives: clone size, D gene, CDR3 length, V gene, J gene, CDR3 DNA, CDR3 protein. A D gene is named only where the DNA matches it firmly. The size of a clone is reported for some rows only, either as once, few or many, or as a class for expanded clones.

>.|.|16|TRBV4-1|TRBJ1-1
TGCGCCAGCAGCCAAGGTGCGCTTATCATGAACACTGAAGCTTTCTTT
CASSQGALIMNTEAFF
>.|.|14|TRBV28|TRBJ1-5
TGTGCCACCGGGGAGGGTTTGGGCAATCAGCCCCAGCATTTT
CATGEGLGNQPQHF
>.|TRBD1|13|TRBV7-3|TRBJ1-2
TGTGCCAGCAGCTTATCAGGGGGTAGCGGCTACACCTTC
CASSLSGGSGYTF
>.|TRBD1|15|TRBV5-1|TRBJ2-3
TGCGCCAGCAGCACCGGGACAGGGTTTGCAGATACGCAGTATTTT
CASSTGTGFADTQYF
>.|.|14|TRBV19|TRBJ2-7
TGTGCCAGTAGTCAAACAGCCAGCTCCTACGAGCAGTACTTC
CASSQTASSYEQYF
>.|TRBD1|16|TRBV5-6|TRBJ1-1
TGTGCCAGCAGCTTAGAATTTGGGACAGGGACGACTGAAGCTTTCTTT
CASSLEFGTGTTEAFF
>once|.|14|TRBV4-1|TRBJ1-2
TGCGCCAGCAGCCAAGATTGGCGGAACTATGGCTACACCTTC
CASSQDWRNYGYTF
>.|.|14|TRBV27|TRBJ2-2
TGTGCCAGCAGTTTCTCGGAGGGCACCGGGGAGCTGTTTTTT
CASSFSEGTGELFF
>.|.|13|TRBV7-9|TRBJ2-3
TGTGCCAGCAGCCCCCCGGGGACAGATACGCAGTATTTT
CASSPPGTDTQYF
>.|TRBD1|18|TRBV19|TRBJ1-1
TGTGCCAGTAGGATCACACTTGGGACAGGGGGTGCGAACACTGAAGCTTTCTTT
CASRITLGTGGANTEAFF
>.|.|13|TRBV11-3|TRBJ1-3
TGTGCCAGCAGCTTACACTCTGGAAACACCATATATTTT
CASSLHSGNTIYF
>.|.|16|TRBV27|TRBJ2-3
TGTGCCAGCACTCCGCTCCGGGGAAGTAACACAGATACGCAGTATTTT
CASTPLRGSNTDTQYF
>.|TRBD1|15|TRBV19|TRBJ1-1
TGTGCCAGTAGTATTGAAGGGGGCGCCTCTTCTGAAGCTTTCTTT
CASSIEGGASSEAFF
>.|TRBD1|13|TRBV9|TRBJ1-1
TGTGCCAGCAGCCTTGACAGGGACACTGAAGCTTTCTTT
CASSLDRDTEAFF
>.|.|12|TRBV11-2|TRBJ1-2
TGTGCCAGCAGCCCCGGGTCCTATGGCTACACCTTC
CASSPGSYGYTF
>.|TRBD2|14|TRBV28|TRBJ2-5
TGTGCCAGCGGTAGCGGGGGGGCTGGGGAGACCCAGTACTTC
CASGSGGAGETQYF
>.|TRBD2|18|TRBV28|TRBJ2-1
TGTGCCAGCAATGTCCCCTTCTTTAGCGGGGGGGGTTACAATGAGCAGTTCTTC
CASNVPFFSGGGYNEQFF
>.|.|13|TRBV7-2|TRBJ2-3
TGTGCCAGCAGCTTAGGCAGTTTTGATACGCAGTATTTT
CASSLGSFDTQYF
>.|.|16|TRBV11-2|TRBJ1-5
TGTGCCAGCAGCCCCTATGTGGCAGGGGAAGATCAGCCCCAGCATTTT
CASSPYVAGEDQPQHF
>once|TRBD1|14|TRBV5-1|TRBJ1-2
TGCGCCAGCAGCTCGGGGACAGGGACCGATGGCTACACCTTC
CASSSGTGTDGYTF
>.|.|14|TRBV6-5|TRBJ2-5
TGTGCCAGCAGTTATTCGATACAGCGGAAGACCCAGTACTTC
CASSYSIQRKTQYF
>.|.|14|TRBV7-2|TRBJ1-2
TGTGCCAGCAGCTTAGATGCCAGGGACTTTTCCTACACCTTC
CASSLDARDFSYTF
>.|TRBD1|15|TRBV2|TRBJ2-7
TGTGCCAGCAGTGAGAGACAGGGAAACCTCTACGAGCAGTACTTC
CASSERQGNLYEQYF
>.|TRBD1|17|TRBV5-4|TRBJ2-2
TGTGCCAGCAGCCAAACTAAGGGACAGGGGGCGCCCGGGGAGCTGTTTTTT
CASSQTKGQGAPGELFF
>few|.|17|TRBV15|TRBJ1-1
TGTGCCACCAGCTCTCCCGCCGTATCTCTAGGCGACACTGAAGCTTTCTTT
CATSSPAVSLGDTEAFF
>.|.|14|TRBV30|TRBJ1-2
TGTGCCTGTAGCCTTAGCCGACTTTGGTATGGCTACACCTTC
CACSLSRLWYGYTF
>.|.|15|TRBV10-3|TRBJ1-3
TGTGCCATCAGTGAGAAGGGGCACGGAGGAAACACCATATATTTT
CAISEKGHGGNTIYF
>few|.|15|TRBV6-5|TRBJ2-7
TGTGCCAGCAGTAAGTCCAGACATGGGTCGTCCGAGCAGTACTTC
CASSKSRHGSSEQYF
>.|.|15|TRBV28|TRBJ2-2
TGTGCCAGCAGTCCCACAGGGGCGGGAACCGGGGAGCTGTTTTTT
CASSPTGAGTGELFF
>.|TRBD1|17|TRBV18|TRBJ1-5
TGTGCCAGCTCACCCCAAGGGGGGACAGGGAACAATCAGCCCCAGCATTTT
CASSPQGGTGNNQPQHF
>.|.|14|TRBV28|TRBJ1-4
TGTGCCAGCAGTATACGCCCCCAGGGGTCGGAACTGTTTTTT
CASSIRPQGSELFF
>.|TRBD2|15|TRBV5-4|TRBJ2-5
TGTGCCAGCAGCTCGAGCGGGGGGGAAGGAGAGACCCAGTACTTC
CASSSSGGEGETQYF
>.|.|13|TRBV29-1|TRBJ2-3
TGCAGCGTTGCGGGCAGGGGCACAGATACGCAGTATTTT
CSVAGRGTDTQYF
>.|TRBD2|19|TRBV4-2|TRBJ2-3
TGTGCCAGCAGCCAAGAAGGACTAGCGGGGGGGACAAGCCCAGATACGCAGTATTTT
CASSQEGLAGGTSPDTQYF
>.|.|14|TRBV6-5|TRBJ1-1
TGTGCCAGCAGTTATGAACGCAGGGTGGCTGAAGCTTTCTTT
CASSYERRVAEAFF
>.|.|16|TRBV11-2|TRBJ1-6
TGTGCCAGCAGCTTTGCCGGGGGTGTTTATAATTCACCCCTCCACTTT
CASSFAGGVYNSPLHF
>.|.|15|TRBV7-2|TRBJ1-2
TGTGCCAGCAGCTCTCCCGGGAGGGGGAGCTATGGCTACACCTTC
CASSSPGRGSYGYTF
>.|TRBD1|14|TRBV18|TRBJ2-7
TGTGCCAGCTTCCGTGGACAGGGGGTGCGGGAGCAGTACTTC
CASFRGQGVREQYF
>.|.|12|TRBV5-5|TRBJ2-7
TGTGCCAGCAGCTGGGAGACTGGGGAGCAGTACTTC
CASSWETGEQYF
>.|TRBD1|16|TRBV11-2|TRBJ2-7
TGTGCCAGCAGCTTACCAGAGGGACAGAAACTTTACGAGCAGTACTTC
CASSLPEGQKLYEQYF
>.|.|15|TRBV9|TRBJ1-3
TGTGCCAGCAGCGCGAGCGGGACAACTGGAAACACCATATATTTT
CASSASGTTGNTIYF
>.|TRBD1|17|TRBV29-1|TRBJ1-2
TGCAGCGTTATGGGAATAGGGGGACAGGGAATTAACTATGGCTACACCTTC
CSVMGIGGQGINYGYTF
>.|.|18|TRBV4-3|TRBJ2-3
TGCGCCAGCAGCCAAGAAAGGCTGGCAGGGGATATGTCAGATACGCAGTATTTT
CASSQERLAGDMSDTQYF
>.|TRBD1|15|TRBV6-5|TRBJ2-1
TGTGCCAGCAGGTCCGGGACAGGGAATTACAATGAGCAGTTCTTC
CASRSGTGNYNEQFF
>.|.|15|TRBV4-1|TRBJ1-1
TGCGCCAGCAGCCAAGATTGGAGGGTGTTGACTGAAGCTTTCTTT
CASSQDWRVLTEAFF
>.|TRBD1|15|TRBV11-3|TRBJ2-5
TGTGCCAGCAGCTTAGGTTCCGGACAGGGTGAGACCCAGTACTTC
CASSLGSGQGETQYF
>.|TRBD1|18|TRBV5-1|TRBJ2-1
TGCGCCAGCACGATCAACGGGGGACAGGGGGCTTCCTACAATGAGCAGTTCTTC
CASTINGGQGASYNEQFF
>.|TRBD1|15|TRBV6-1|TRBJ1-2
TGTGCCAGCAGTGGACTTACAGGGGGCGTAGATGGCTACACCTTC
CASSGLTGGVDGYTF
>.|.|15|TRBV5-6|TRBJ1-2
TGTGCCAGCAGCTTAGCGGGACCCGAAACGATCGGCTACACCTTC
CASSLAGPETIGYTF
>.|TRBD1|17|TRBV5-1|TRBJ2-7
TGCGCCAGCAGCTTGGCCAGCGACAGGGGGTCTGGCTACGAGCAGTACTTC
CASSLASDRGSGYEQYF
>.|.|13|TRBV5-1|TRBJ2-1
TGCGCCAGCAGCTTGGTCCAATACAATGAGCAGTTCTTC
CASSLVQYNEQFF
>.|TRBD1|15|TRBV19|TRBJ1-1
TGTGCCAGTAGTATACAGGGGGGAGGAAACACTGAAGCTTTCTTT
CASSIQGGGNTEAFF
>.|TRBD1|17|TRBV19|TRBJ1-1
TGTGCCAGTAGTCTCTTGACTCGACAGGGGGCTCGGACTGAAGCTTTCTTT
CASSLLTRQGARTEAFF
>.|TRBD1|15|TRBV7-9|TRBJ1-4
TGTGCCAGCAGCTTCTGGGAGACAGGGTATGAAAAACTGTTTTTT
CASSFWETGYEKLFF
>.|TRBD1|13|TRBV6-4|TRBJ1-2
TGTGCCAGCAGTTCGGGACAGAACTATGGCTACACCTTC
CASSSGQNYGYTF
>.|TRBD2|18|TRBV5-1|TRBJ2-1
TGCGCCAGCAGCTTGGGGTCCGCGGGGACTAGCCTTTACAATGAGCAGTTCTTC
CASSLGSAGTSLYNEQFF
>.|TRBD2|16|TRBV19|TRBJ2-1
TGTGCCAGTAGTATAGATACGGGAGGCGGGTACAATGAGCAGTTCTTC
CASSIDTGGGYNEQFF
>.|.|12|TRBV14|TRBJ1-1
TGTGCCAGCAGCCAAGCAGGATACGAAGCTTTCTTT
CASSQAGYEAFF
>once|TRBD2|16|TRBV5-1|TRBJ2-2
TGCGCCAGCAGCAAACTAGCGGGGGGCAAGGCCGGGGAGCTGTTTTTT
CASSKLAGGKAGELFF
>once|TRBD1|15|TRBV4-3|TRBJ1-6
TGCGCCAGCAGCTACTACAGGGGGCGTAATTCACCCCTCCACTTT
CASSYYRGRNSPLHF